This T cell receptor (beta chain) was found in a study of blood T cell repertoires in COVID-19. The overall study: Spain, Italy and the United States supplied samples that represented acute and convalescent COVID-19. Nucleic acid was either cDNA or gDNA, and it came from T cells, B-cell-depleted T cells, or PBMCs.

Original processing methods: Counts of nucleated cells, estimated from reference gene primer amplification, were obtained. Measured with immunoSEQ multiplex PCR; TCRdb has only the in-frame clones, and not every one. The DNA gave D and trimming, while V, J and clone size come from that table. The sample lists over 300,000 clones, about 90% seen once, with 6.5% in the top ten. This receptor was taken from a man between 18 and 29 years old with active or convalescent COVID-19. Sequencing input: peripheral blood.

In nucleotides, the CDR3 is TGCGCCAGCAGCCAAGGGACTGGGTTAGGGTATGGCTACACCTTC. Encoded protein: CASSQGTGLGYGYTF. The chain joins TRBV4-3 to TRBJ1-2; no definite D call. The CDR3 covers 15 residues. Trimming left V 1 base short and J 5 bases short, with 14 bases between. In germline, CDR1 is LGHNA, CDR2 YSLEER.